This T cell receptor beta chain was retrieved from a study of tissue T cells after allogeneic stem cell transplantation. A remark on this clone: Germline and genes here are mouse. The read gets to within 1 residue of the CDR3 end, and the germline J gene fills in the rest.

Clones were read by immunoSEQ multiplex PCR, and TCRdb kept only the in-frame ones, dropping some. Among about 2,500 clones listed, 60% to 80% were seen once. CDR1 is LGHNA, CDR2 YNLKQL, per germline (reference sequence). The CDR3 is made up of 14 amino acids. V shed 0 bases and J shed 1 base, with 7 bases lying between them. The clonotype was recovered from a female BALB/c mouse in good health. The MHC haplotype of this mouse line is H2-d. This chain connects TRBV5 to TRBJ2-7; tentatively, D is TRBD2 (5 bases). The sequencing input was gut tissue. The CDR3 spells CASSQDWASYEQYF. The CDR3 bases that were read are TGTGCCAGCAGCCAAGACTGGGCGTCCTATGAACAGTAC.